The rows below give T cell receptor beta chains drawn from one sample of a study of PD-1 blockade in classical Hodgkin lymphoma. Method: immunoSEQ multiplex PCR; TCRdb's copy keeps in-frame clones and lacks some. In the table there are 99,000 or so clones, approximately 89% of which are singletons. Material: peripheral blood mononuclear cells (PBMCs), obtained before the fourth cycle of nivolumab. The receptors come from a human donor with classical Hodgkin lymphoma. Each CDR3 is given with its conserved first and last residue. A D gene is named only where the DNA matches it firmly. Some rows have no size entry. The others give once, few or many, or a class for an expanded clone.

D	V	J	size	DNA	CDR3
TRBD2	TRBV5-1	TRBJ2-2	.	TGCGCCAGCAGCTTAAGCGGGGGAAACTCGAACACCGGGGAGCTGTTTTTT	CASSLSGGNSNTGELFF
TRBD2	TRBV7-9	TRBJ2-1	.	TGTGCCAGCAGCCCTTGGGGGACTAGCGGGTACAATGAGCAGTTCTTC	CASSPWGTSGYNEQFF
.	TRBV4-3	TRBJ2-5	.	TGCGCCAGCAGCCAAGATGGGCCAGGGTACCAAGAGACCCAGTACTTC	CASSQDGPGYQETQYF
.	TRBV6-6	TRBJ2-3	.	TGTGCCAGCAGTTACTGGGTGGGAGTAGCGGATACGCAGTATTTT	CASSYWVGVADTQYF
.	TRBV7-8	TRBJ1-2	.	TGTGCCAGCAGCATAGGGACATCTGCGAACTATGGCTACACCTTC	CASSIGTSANYGYTF
TRBD2	TRBV18	TRBJ2-7	.	TGTGCCAGCTCACCACCGGGGAGGGGACTACACTCCTACGAGCAGTACTTC	CASSPPGRGLHSYEQYF
.	TRBV2	TRBJ1-2	.	TGTGCCAGCACTCTCCCCAATACCAGGGCCCTTACCGCGGACGATGGCTACACCTTC	CASTLPNTRALTADDGYTF
TRBD2	TRBV2	TRBJ2-1	.	TGTGCCAGCGGCCAAAGCGGGAGAATCGATGAGCAGTTCTTC	CASGQSGRIDEQFF
.	TRBV7-2	TRBJ1-1	.	TGTGCCAGCACGATACAGGAGATGAACACTGAAGCTTTCTTT	CASTIQEMNTEAFF
.	TRBV18	TRBJ1-2	.	TGTGCCAGCTCACCGACGCGGTCCCAGAGTCGGGCGTGGAATGGCTACACCTTC	CASSPTRSQSRAWNGYTF
.	TRBV2	TRBJ1-5	.	TGTGCCAGCAGTGATGCCAGGGGACAGCCCCAGCATTTT	CASSDARGQPQHF
.	TRBV19	TRBJ1-1	.	TGTGCCAGTAGTATAGGAAACCTACACACTGAAGCTTTCTTT	CASSIGNLHTEAFF
TRBD1	TRBV19	TRBJ1-2	.	TGTGCCAGTAGACTTATGACAGGGGGCGCTGACTATGGCTACACCTTC	CASRLMTGGADYGYTF
.	TRBV5-1	TRBJ1-1	.	TGCGCCAGCAGCTTTACTGAGAACACTGAAGCTTTCTTT	CASSFTENTEAFF
.	TRBV4-1	TRBJ1-3	.	TGCGCCAGCAGCCAAGAGGGTTGGGGGCTTCTCTCTGGAAACACCATATATTTT	CASSQEGWGLLSGNTIYF
.	TRBV5-5	TRBJ1-5	.	TGTGCCAGCAGCTTCAGTGGAGGGAATGGGGTTGATCAGCCCCAGCATTTT	CASSFSGGNGVDQPQHF
.	TRBV7-6	TRBJ2-6	.	TGTGCCAGCAGCTTAGCGCTCTCTGGGGCCAACGTCCTGACTTTC	CASSLALSGANVLTF
.	TRBV10-3	TRBJ2-3	once	TGTGCCATCAGTGAAGGTACTCCCGATACGCAGTATTTT	CAISEGTPDTQYF
TRBD1	TRBV19	TRBJ2-3	.	TGTGCCAGTAGTATTCGGGACAGGGAGACAGATACGCAGTATTTT	CASSIRDRETDTQYF